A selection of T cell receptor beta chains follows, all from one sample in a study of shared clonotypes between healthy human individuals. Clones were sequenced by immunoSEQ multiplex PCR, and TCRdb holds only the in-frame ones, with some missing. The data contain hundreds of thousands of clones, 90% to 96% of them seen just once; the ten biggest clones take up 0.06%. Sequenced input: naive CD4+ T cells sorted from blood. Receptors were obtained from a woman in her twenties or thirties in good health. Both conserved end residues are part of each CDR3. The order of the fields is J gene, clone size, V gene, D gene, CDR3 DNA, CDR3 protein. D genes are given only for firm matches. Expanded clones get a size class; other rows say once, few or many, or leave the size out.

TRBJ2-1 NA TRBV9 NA TGTGCCAGCAGCGTACGAGAGCGACGCAACAATGAGCAGTTCTTC CASSVRERRNNEQFF
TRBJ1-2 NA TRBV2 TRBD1 TGTGCCAGCAGTGAACAGGGGGCGGCGTATGGCTACACCTTC CASSEQGAAYGYTF
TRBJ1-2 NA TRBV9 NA TGTGCCAGCAGCGTGGGTCCTGCGGTGGGCTATGGCTACACCTTC CASSVGPAVGYGYTF
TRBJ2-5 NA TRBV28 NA TGTGCCAGCAGTTCCCAAGGACTGCAAGAGACCCAGTACTTC CASSSQGLQETQYF
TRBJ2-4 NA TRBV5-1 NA TGCGCCAGCAGCTTGGCCGGGACCAAAAACATTCAGTACTTC CASSLAGTKNIQYF
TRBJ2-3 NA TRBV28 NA TGTGCCAGCAGTTTTCTCCCGGGGGAACCAGATACGCAGTATTTT CASSFLPGEPDTQYF
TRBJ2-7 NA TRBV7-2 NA TGTGCCAGCAGCTCAGTACAGGGTTACGAGCAGTACTTC CASSSVQGYEQYF
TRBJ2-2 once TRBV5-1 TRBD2 TGCGCCAGCAGCTTGGTTAGCGGGAGCACCGGGGAGCTGTTTTTT CASSLVSGSTGELFF
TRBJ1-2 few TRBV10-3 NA TGTGCCATCAGTGAGTACAGTCCCTATGGCTACACCTTC CAISEYSPYGYTF
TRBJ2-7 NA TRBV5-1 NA TGCGCCAGCAGCTCCCCCTACGAGCAGTACTTC CASSSPYEQYF
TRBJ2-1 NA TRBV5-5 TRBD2 TGTGCCAGCAGCTTGTGGAGACTAGCGGTTATCAATGAGCAGTTCTTC CASSLWRLAVINEQFF
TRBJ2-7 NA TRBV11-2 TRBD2 TGTGCCAGCAGCTTTGCCCCGGGACTAGAGGAGCAGTACTTC CASSFAPGLEEQYF
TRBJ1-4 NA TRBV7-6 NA TGTGCCAGCAGCCCCCGATCCCGGGGAGGGGCTAATGAAAAACTGTTTTTT CASSPRSRGGANEKLFF
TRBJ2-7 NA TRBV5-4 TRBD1 TGTGCCAGCAGCCAGGGGGCCCTTCCCTACGAGCAGTACTTC CASSQGALPYEQYF
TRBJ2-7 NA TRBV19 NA TGTGCCAGTAGTCAGAGGCGGACCCCAGGCGAGCAGTACTTC CASSQRRTPGEQYF
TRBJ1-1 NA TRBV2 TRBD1 TGTGCCAGCAGAAAGGGGGGACAGGGGACGACTGAAGCTTTCTTT CASRKGGQGTTEAFF
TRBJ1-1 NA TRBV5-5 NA TGTGCCAGCAGCTTGGCTTGGCTGGACGCTGAAGCTTTCTTT CASSLAWLDAEAFF
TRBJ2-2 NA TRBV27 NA TGTGCCACCACGAGGACAGACTTTAGGACCGGGGAGCTGTTTTTT CATTRTDFRTGELFF
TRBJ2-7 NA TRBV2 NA TGTGCCAGCGGGAGGCGGGAAGGCGGCTCCGAGCAGTACTTC CASGRREGGSEQYF
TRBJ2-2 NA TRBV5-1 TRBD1 TGCGCCAGCAGCTTTTCAGGGGGAGCCACCGGGGAGCTGTTTTTT CASSFSGGATGELFF
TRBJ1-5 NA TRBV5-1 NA TGCGCCAGCAGCGTGGACGGTCGCAATCAGCCCCAGCATTTT CASSVDGRNQPQHF
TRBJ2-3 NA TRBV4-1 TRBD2 TGCGCCAGCAGCCAAACCCTAGCGGGAGTGACAGATACGCAGTATTTT CASSQTLAGVTDTQYF
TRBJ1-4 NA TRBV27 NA TGTGCCAGCAGTTTCCAGGGAGCTAATGAAAAACTGTTTTTT CASSFQGANEKLFF
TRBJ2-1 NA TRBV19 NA TGTGCCAGTCGACTAGGTGTTGAGCAGTTCTTC CASRLGVEQFF
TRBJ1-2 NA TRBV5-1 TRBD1 TGCGCCAGCAGCAAAGGACAGGGGGATTCTTATGGCTACACCTTC CASSKGQGDSYGYTF
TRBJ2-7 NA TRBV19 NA TGTGCCAGTAGTTTGAGTCTGTTTGGCTCCTACGAGCAGTACTTC CASSLSLFGSYEQYF
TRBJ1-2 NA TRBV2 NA TGTGCCACCTCACCGCAAGGGAGTATGTCGAATGGCTACACCTTC CATSPQGSMSNGYTF
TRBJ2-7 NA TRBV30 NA TGTGCCTGGAGTGTTTTCGACGAGCAGTACTTC CAWSVFDEQYF
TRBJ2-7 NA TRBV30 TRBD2 TGTGCCTGCGCTCTAGCGGGGTCCTACGAGCAGTACTTC CACALAGSYEQYF
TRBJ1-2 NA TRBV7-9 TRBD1 TGTGCCAGCAGCCCCGGGGGACAGGCCTCTTTTGGTGGCTACACCTTC CASSPGGQASFGGYTF
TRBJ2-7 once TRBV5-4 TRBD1 TGTGCCAGCAGCCTAATTTGGGACAGGGTTACCGAGCAGTACTTC CASSLIWDRVTEQYF
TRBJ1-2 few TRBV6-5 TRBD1 TGTGCCAGCAGTTATAGACAGGGGAAGGATGGCTACACCTTC CASSYRQGKDGYTF